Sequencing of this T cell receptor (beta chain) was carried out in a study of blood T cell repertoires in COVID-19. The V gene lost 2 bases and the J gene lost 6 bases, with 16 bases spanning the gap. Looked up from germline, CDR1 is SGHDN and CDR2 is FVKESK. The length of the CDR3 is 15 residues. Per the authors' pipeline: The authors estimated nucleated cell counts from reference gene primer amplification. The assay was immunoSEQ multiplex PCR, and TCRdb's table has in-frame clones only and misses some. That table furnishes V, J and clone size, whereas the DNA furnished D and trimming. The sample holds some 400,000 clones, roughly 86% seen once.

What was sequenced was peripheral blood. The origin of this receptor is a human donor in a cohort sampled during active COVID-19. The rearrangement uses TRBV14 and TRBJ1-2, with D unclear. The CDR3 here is CASSQIGGGLDGYTF. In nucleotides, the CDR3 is TGTGCCAGCAGCCAAATCGGAGGAGGTCTGGATGGCTACACCTTC.